The T cell receptor beta chain described here comes from a study of T-cell reconstitution after alpha-beta-depleted transplantation in children. In regard to this clonotype: The antigen remains undetermined.

As it was prepared, the TCRbeta library received unique molecular identifiers. TCRdb itself ran the PCR reads through MiXCR, one entry per CDR3 protein. The sample comprises some 290,000 distinct CDR3 sequences, approximately 20% of which are singletons, and roughly 9.8% rests with the top ten. This CDR3 comprises 15 residues. V gave up 5 bases and J gave up 1 base, with 14 bases separating them. Germline CDR1 reads MDHEN; CDR2 reads SYDVKM. Findings of the study overall: Expanded clones from the graft, numbering several hundred, reportedly supplied alpha-beta T cells about two months after transplant. At one year after transplant, newly produced T cells mostly accounted for T-cell counts and diversity. Recipient T cells and thymic progenitors that survived were the source of the high TCRbeta diversity seen at day 60 in some patients.

The sequencing here drew on PBMCs, mostly from graft donor cells, taken 180 days after TCRalphabeta/CD19-depleted stem cell transplant. This clonotype was obtained from a male patient aged 10 to 17 who had a stem cell transplant for acute lymphoblastic leukemia, so the T cells may come from the graft donor. V and J are TRBV28 and TRBJ1-1; no clear D. CDR3 sequence reads: CASSARQSENTEAFF. The CDR3 DNA reads TGTGCCAGCAGTGCGCGTCAATCAGAGAACACTGAAGCTTTCTTT.